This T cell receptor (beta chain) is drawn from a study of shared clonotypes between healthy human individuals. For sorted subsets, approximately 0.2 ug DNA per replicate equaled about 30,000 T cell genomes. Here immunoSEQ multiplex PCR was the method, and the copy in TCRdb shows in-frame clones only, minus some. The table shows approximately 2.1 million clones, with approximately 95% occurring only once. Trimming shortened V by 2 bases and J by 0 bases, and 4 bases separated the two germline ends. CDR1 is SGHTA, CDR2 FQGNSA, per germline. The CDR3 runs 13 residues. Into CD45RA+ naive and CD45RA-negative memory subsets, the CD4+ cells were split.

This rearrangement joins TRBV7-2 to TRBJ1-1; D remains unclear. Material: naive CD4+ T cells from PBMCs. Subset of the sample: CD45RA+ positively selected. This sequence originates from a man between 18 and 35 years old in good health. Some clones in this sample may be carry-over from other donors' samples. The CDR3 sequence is CASSLQMNTEAFF. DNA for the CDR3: TGTGCCAGCAGCTTACAGATGAACACTGAAGCTTTCTTT.